Following are 14 T cell receptor beta chains from one sample sequenced in a study of T cell repertoires in cytomegalovirus infection. TCRdb independently ran MiXCR on the reads; one entry per CDR3 protein. The sample has roughly 990,000 distinct CDR3 sequences, around a third seen once; the top ten hold about 14%. The antigens these receptors bind are not known. The specimen comprised cultured CD8+ T cells from PBMCs, sampled from culture after CMV antigen stimulation. These receptor sequences come from a human donor in good health (CMV status not recorded). Some clones in this sample may be carry-over from other donors' samples.

This clonotype came up many times. The rearrangement joins TRBV19 to TRBJ1-1; D gene ambiguous. This CDR3 is 12 amino acids long. CDR1 and CDR2 (germline): LNHDA, SQIVND (reference sequence). V shed 3 bases and J shed 3 bases, with 5 bases lying between them. CDR3 amino acids: CASSIRDTEAFF. DNA of the CDR3: TGTGCCAGTAGTATTAGGGACACTGAAGCTTTCTTT.

In its sample, this clonotype was seen a few times. V is TRBV12-3 or TRBV12-4 and J is TRBJ2-5, with D perhaps given as TRBD1 or TRBD2 (6 bases each). The CDR3 is 15 amino acids. V lost 6 bases to trimming and J lost 5 bases, with 19 bases between them. The CDR3 sequence is CASSLEWGAHETQYF. In DNA, the CDR3 is TGTGCCAGCAGCCTGGAATGGGGGGCCCATGAGACCCAGTACTTC.

The V and J genes are TRBV7-4 and TRBJ1-2; the D is unclear. In germline, CDR1 is SGHVT, CDR2 SQSDAQ. CDR3 length: 15 residues. V lost 5 bases to trimming and J lost 8 bases, with 21 bases between them. CDR3 in DNA: TGTGCCAGCAGCCACGAGACGTCCCCCCGACACGGCTACACCTTC. This encodes CASSHETSPRHGYTF.

To note about this clonotype: Sequence at one end of the junction differs from germline and may be a read error. The chain has TRBV7-2 and TRBJ2-5; D is perhaps TRBD1 (5 bases). The CDR3 loop spans 14 amino acids. Germline V gene sequence: CDR1 SGHTA, CDR2 FQGNSA. CDR3 sequence: CASSLRGSQETRYF. CDR3 DNA: TGTGCCAGCAGCTTAAGGGGCAGCCAAGAGACCCGGTACTTC.

This clonotype was observed a few times. This sequence joins TRBV12-5 and TRBJ1-1; D uncertain. Germline loops: CDR1 LGHNT, CDR2 FRNRAP. The CDR3 is 12 amino acids. V lost 4 bases to trimming and J lost 7 bases, with 10 bases between them. CDR3: CASGSGLREAFF. In nucleotides, the CDR3 is TGTGCTAGTGGTTCCGGACTGCGTGAAGCTTTCTTT.

The V gene is TRBV15, the J gene TRBJ2-3; 8 nucleotides agree with TRBD2. The CDR3 sequence is 15 residues long. V dropped 0 bases and J dropped 9; count of bases not matched to a gene: 8. Germline V lookup: CDR1 LNHNV, CDR2 YYDKDF (reference sequence). The chain's CDR3 is CATSRDWGAGVTQYF. The CDR3 coding sequence is TGTGCCACCAGCAGAGATTGGGGAGCGGGGGTGACGCAGTATTTT.

The genes are TRBV5-4 and TRBJ2-5; TRBD2 might be the D (6 bases). CDR1 is SGHNT, CDR2 YYREEE, per germline (reference sequence). V was pared by 4 bases and J by 5 bases, with 12 bases between. This CDR3 comprises 13 residues. The CDR3 DNA reads as TGTGCCAGCAGCCCGTGGGGAGGCGAGACCCAGTACTTC. Protein: CASSPWGGETQYF.

This clonotype has more than one count but fewer than ten. The rearrangement links TRBV18 to TRBJ2-5, with a possible D match to TRBD1 (5 bases). CDR3 size: 14 residues. The V end lost 2 bases, the J end lost 3 bases, and 10 bases lay between the germline ends. Looked up from germline, CDR1 is KGHSH and CDR2 is LQKENI. CDR3 nucleotides: TGTGCCAGCTCACCAGAGTCCAGGGAAGAGACCCAGTACTTC. This translates into CASSPESREETQYF.

This clonotype occurred a few times. The chain recombines TRBV15 with TRBJ1-5; a weak D match, TRBD1 (6 bases). V dropped 6 bases and J dropped 5 bases, with 26 bases sitting between them. The CDR3 is made up of 18 amino acids. Germline-derived CDR1 and CDR2 are LNHNV and YYDKDF (reference sequence). CDR3 sequence: CATRAGDAGGRTYQPQHF. In nucleotides, the CDR3 is TGTGCCACCAGGGCAGGGGACGCTGGTGGTCGGACTTATCAGCCCCAGCATTTT.

The genes are TRBV6-5 and TRBJ2-2; TRBD1 aligns across 7 bases. V shed 6 bases and J 5 bases; nucleotides not matched to a gene: 6. Per the germline V gene, CDR1 is MNHEY and CDR2 is SVGAGI. CDR3 length: 14 residues. DNA of the CDR3: TGTGCCAGCAGCCGAACAGGGGCTACCGGGGAGCTGTTTTTT. Translation: CASSRTGATGELFF.

This clonotype was seen only a few times. The V and J genes are TRBV5-6 and TRBJ2-7, with D tentatively TRBD1 (6 bases). The germline CDR1 and CDR2 sequences are SGHDT and YYEEEE. V lost 3 bases, J lost 9 bases, and 22 bases lay in between. CDR3 length: 15 residues. The CDR3 sequence is CASSSRQEWFRVQYV. The CDR3 region has the DNA TGTGCCAGCAGCTCCAGACAGGAATGGTTTAGAGTGCAGTACGTC.

This clonotype came up once. The chain employs TRBV27 and TRBJ1-1, with no clear D. Germline V gene sequence: CDR1 MNHEY, CDR2 SMNVEV (reference sequence). The germline V and J ends were trimmed by 11 bases and 3 bases, with 16 bases remaining between them. This CDR3 spans 13 amino acids. CDR3 coding DNA: TGTGCCTCCCGAACCGAGCGGTACACTGAAGCTTTCTTT. It encodes CASRTERYTEAFF.

Comments on this clonotype: A read error may explain this, as a much larger clone is one base away. The rearrangement links TRBV7-9 to TRBJ2-7; 7 nucleotides agree with TRBD1. Germline CDR1 is SEHNR and CDR2 is FQNEAQ (reference sequence). The CDR3 has 17 residues. This CDR3 reads CTSSRSYPGQPVDEQYF. The CDR3 DNA sequence: TGTACCAGCAGCCGCAGCTATCCGGGACAGCCTGTCGACGAGCAGTACTTC.

This clonotype showed up just a few times. The V call is TRBV7-2, the J call TRBJ1-2; no definite D call. This CDR3 is built from 12 residues. Germline CDR1 is SGHTA and CDR2 is FQGNSA. The V end lost 6 bases, the J end lost 1 base, and 6 bases lay between the germline ends. The CDR3 reads CASRADNYGYTF. CDR3 DNA sequence: TGTGCCAGCAGGGCAGATAACTATGGCTACACCTTC.